The 26 T cell receptor beta chains below come from one sample, sequenced in a study of siplizumab effects on memory and regulatory T cells (dated by TCRdb to between 2018 and 2021). Receptor libraries were prepared by the immunoSEQ multiplex PCR assay. Entries here come from immuneACCESS through TCRdb and include only in-frame sequences with V and J called. Some clones fail to appear in such tables; in the studies checked, an unresolved V gene covers under half of the shortfall, and the cause of the remainder is unknown. This sample gives some 100,000 clones in total; roughly 93% of them show up just once. 5% to 7% of the sample rests with the top ten. Sequences were obtained from CD8+ T cells sorted from blood. The source is a human donor in good health.

Only one count was recorded for this clone. The chain recombines TRBV4-3 with TRBJ1-5; D ambiguous. The germline V and J ends were trimmed by 3 bases and 9 bases, with 18 bases remaining between them. Looked up from germline, CDR1 is LGHNA and CDR2 is YSLEER. The CDR3 contains 15 residues. Here the CDR3 DNA reads TGCGCCAGCAGCCAGACGATCGGTGCACCGTGGCCCCAGCATTTT. It is translated as CASSQTIGAPWPQHF.

The gene calls are TRBV9 and TRBJ2-7; 8 bases line up with TRBD2. Germline V gives CDR1 SGDLS, CDR2 YYNGEE. The length of the CDR3 is 13 residues. Trimming took 4 bases from V and 5 from J; bases not matched to a gene: 5. The CDR3 DNA sequence: TGTGCCAGCAGCCCAGCGGGAGACCACGAGCAGTACTTC. As protein: CASSPAGDHEQYF.

About this clone: One end of the junction is discordant with germline, which a read error may explain. The chain employs TRBV11-2 and TRBJ2-5, with a tentative D call TRBD1 (6 bases). Per germline, CDR1 SGHAT and CDR2 FQNNGV. This CDR3 comprises 14 residues. The CDR3 DNA follows: TGTGCCAGCAGCCTAGAGTGGGGGCTGGAGACCCAGTACTTC. Its translation: CASSLEWGLETQYF.

This rearrangement joins TRBV27 to TRBJ1-5; TRBD1 might be the D (5 bases). The CDR3 is 15 amino acids. V was pared by 0 bases and J by 3 bases, with 9 bases between. CDR1 is MNHEY, CDR2 SMNVEV, per germline (reference sequence). CDR3 amino acids: CASSLSGGNNQPQHF. CDR3 nucleotides: TGTGCCAGCAGTTTATCTGGGGGGAACAATCAGCCCCAGCATTTT.

This chain joins TRBV9 and TRBJ2-7; the D is unclear. The V end lost 3 bases, the J end lost 2 bases, and 9 bases lay between the germline ends. The CDR3 consists of 13 residues. Germline CDR1 is SGDLS and CDR2 is YYNGEE. CDR3 coding DNA: TGTGCCAGCAGCGGGGCCCATACCTACGAGCAGTACTTC. It is translated as CASSGAHTYEQYF.

The genes are TRBV10-3 and TRBJ1-2, with no clear D. Germline CDR1 and CDR2: ENHRY and SYGVKD. This CDR3 comprises 13 residues. V dropped 2 bases and J dropped 2 bases, with 6 bases sitting between them. The CDR3 loop reads CAISEVRNYGYTF. CDR3 DNA sequence: TGTGCCATCAGTGAGGTCAGAAACTATGGCTACACCTTC.

The rearrangement joins TRBV4-1 to TRBJ2-1, with 9 bases identical to TRBD2. From germline, CDR1 is MGHRA and CDR2 YSYEKL. This CDR3 is 15 amino acids long. Trimming took 3 bases from V and 2 from J; bases not matched to a gene: 2. The CDR3 nucleotides read TGCGCCAGCAGCCAGGGCGGGGGGGCCTACAATGAGCAGTTCTTC. Its protein is CASSQGGGAYNEQFF.

The chain couples TRBV14 to TRBJ1-5; D is undetermined. The CDR3 is 17 amino acids. Trimming removed 3 bases from V and 2 bases from J, with 17 bases in between. Looked up from germline, CDR1 is SGHDN and CDR2 is FVKESK. The chain's CDR3 is CASSQDRGGVGNQPQHF. CDR3 sequence (DNA): TGTGCCAGCAGCCAGGACCGGGGTGGGGTGGGCAATCAGCCCCAGCATTTT.

J is TRBJ2-2 and V is TRBV30, with D perhaps TRBD2 (5 bases). Germline V gives CDR1 GTSNPN, CDR2 SVGIG (reference sequence). Trimming cost V 2 bases and J 8 bases, with 12 bases left between them. There are 13 residues in the CDR3. The CDR3 DNA sequence: TGTGCCTGGAGTCACGGGGTCAGGGGGGAGCTGTTTTTT. Amino acid sequence: CAWSHGVRGELFF.

The chain has TRBV6-1 and TRBJ2-7; 11 bases align to TRBD1. The CDR3 loop spans 15 amino acids. CDR1 and CDR2 (germline): MNHNS, SASEGT. With 6 bases clipped from V and 6 bases from J, the junction kept 10 bases outside the gene matches. The CDR3 DNA reads TGTGCCAGCAGGATTCGGACAGGGGGCGAACTCGAGCAGTACTTC. This translates into CASRIRTGGELEQYF.

The rearrangement joins TRBV5-1 to TRBJ2-3; 8 bases align to TRBD1. CDR3 length: 12 amino acids. The J segment lost 11 bases and the V segment lost 4 bases, leaving 6 bases of the junction unmatched. The germline gives CDR1 SGHRS, CDR2 YFSETQ. The CDR3 sequence is CASSLDRVEQYF. In DNA, the CDR3 is TGCGCCAGCAGCCTGGACAGGGTTGAGCAGTATTTT.

The rearrangement uses TRBV13 and TRBJ2-3, with D uncertain. Germline lookup yields CDR1 PRHDT and CDR2 FYEKMQ (reference sequence). V was cut by 0 bases and J by 2 bases, with 9 bases left in between. This CDR3 contains 15 residues. The CDR3 sequence is CASSLGLAHTDTQYF. The CDR3 bases are TGTGCCAGCAGCTTAGGCCTCGCACACACAGATACGCAGTATTTT. Full variable domain (remainder filled in from reference TRBV13 and TRBJ2-3): AAGVIQSPRHLIKEKRETATLKCYPIPRHDTVYWYQQGPGQDPQFLISFYEKMQSDKGSIPDRFSAQQFSDYHSELNMSSLELGDSALYFCASSLGLAHTDTQYFGPGTRLTVL.

The J gene is TRBJ2-3, the V gene TRBV9; possible D gene TRBD2, 7 bases. Germline loops: CDR1 SGDLS, CDR2 YYNGEE. This CDR3 spans 15 amino acids. V lost 4 bases to trimming and J lost 2 bases, with 14 bases between them. The CDR3 is CASSSPRGATDTQYF. The CDR3 nucleotides read TGTGCCAGCAGCTCCCCCCGGGGGGCCACAGATACGCAGTATTTT.

This clone was observed a single time. This rearrangement joins TRBV10-2 to TRBJ2-7; TRBD1 is a possible D gene (6 bases). Germline V CDR1 and CDR2: WSHSY, SAAADI. The CDR3 contains 15 residues. Trimming shortened V by 5 bases and J by 5 bases, and 19 bases separated the two germline ends. The CDR3 loop reads CASSTGIGLLHEQYF. CDR3 DNA sequence: TGCGCCAGCAGTACAGGGATAGGGCTCCTGCACGAGCAGTACTTC.

The gene calls are TRBV6-5 and TRBJ2-1; maybe TRBD2 (7 bases). The germline V and J ends were trimmed by 0 bases and 6 bases, with 12 bases remaining between them. The germline gives CDR1 MNHEY, CDR2 SVGAGI. CDR3 size: 15 residues. This CDR3 reads CASSYSGGAGNEQFF. CDR3 coding DNA: TGTGCCAGCAGTTACTCGGGGGGGGCGGGCAATGAGCAGTTCTTC.

This chain uses TRBV2 with TRBJ1-5; D is ambiguous. Trimming removed 4 bases from V and 4 bases from J, with 11 bases in between. The CDR3 spans 14 residues. In germline, CDR1 is SNHLY, CDR2 FYNNEI. The chain's CDR3 is CASSGYGVNQPQHF. Here the CDR3 DNA reads TGTGCCAGCAGTGGCTACGGAGTAAATCAGCCCCAGCATTTT.

The chain has TRBV5-6 and TRBJ2-2; D gene ambiguous. CDR1 and CDR2 (germline): SGHDT, YYEEEE. The CDR3 length is 15 residues. Trimming cost V 4 bases and J 7 bases, with 17 bases left between them. CDR3 protein: CASSGIPDAGGELFF. CDR3 coding DNA: TGTGCCAGCAGCGGAATTCCGGACGCCGGCGGGGAGCTGTTTTTT.

The rearrangement joins TRBV2 to TRBJ1-3; 7 bases are shared with TRBD1. With V trimmed by 1 base and J by 0 bases, 6 bases remained unmatched. The CDR3 spans 17 residues. Per the germline V gene, CDR1 is SNHLY and CDR2 is FYNNEI. CDR3 in amino acids: CASSEGDSFLSGNTIYF. DNA of the CDR3: TGTGCCAGCAGTGAAGGGGACAGCTTTCTCTCTGGAAACACCATATATTTT.

The CDR3 DNA follows: TGTGCCAGCGGCCGCGACAGGGGGCATGAGCAGTTCTTC. As protein: CASGRDRGHEQFF. The chain couples TRBV7-3 to TRBJ2-1; 10 positions agree with TRBD1. CDR1 and CDR2 from the germline V gene are SGHTA and FQGTGA. After removal of 8 bases from V and 8 bases from J, the junction contained 6 bases not matched to a gene. The CDR3 covers 13 residues.

The chain couples TRBV5-1 to TRBJ1-1; TRBD1 is a possible D gene (5 bases). Germline CDR1 is SGHRS and CDR2 is YFSETQ. Deletions cut 5 bases from V and 6 bases from J, with 11 bases between. CDR3 length equals 12 residues. The CDR3 coding sequence is TGCGCCAGCAGAGGGGAGGTCGCTGAAGCTTTCTTT. The encoded protein is CASRGEVAEAFF. The variable domain in full, with the rest retrieved from reference TRBV5-1 and TRBJ1-1, is KAGVTQTPRYLIKTRGQQVTLSCSPISGHRSVSWYQQTPGQGLQFLFEYFSETQRNKGNFPGRFSGRQFSNSRSEMNVSTLELGDSALYLCASRGEVAEAFFGQGTRLTVV.

J is TRBJ1-4 and V is TRBV5-1; no clear D gene. V was pared by 3 bases and J by 4 bases, with 10 bases between. CDR1 is SGHRS and CDR2 is YFSETQ in the germline V gene. The CDR3 spans 14 residues. The CDR3 region has the DNA TGCGCCAGCAGCTATATAGAGGATAATGAAAAACTGTTTTTT. Its protein is CASSYIEDNEKLFF.

This clone was observed once. The CDR3 DNA reads as TGCGCCACTTCGAGGGTGGCAGGGGCAAACACTGAAGCTTTCTTT. This gives the protein CATSRVAGANTEAFF. The V call is TRBV5-1, the J call TRBJ1-1; D might be TRBD1 (6 bases). The germline V gene has CDR1 SGHRS and CDR2 YFSETQ. V dropped 9 bases and J dropped 2 bases, with 20 bases sitting between them. This CDR3 region has 15 residues.

The genes are TRBV6-5 and TRBJ1-2, with D perhaps TRBD1 (5 bases). V was trimmed by 4 bases and J by 5 bases, leaving 17 bases between them. The CDR3 consists of 15 residues. From germline, CDR1 is MNHEY and CDR2 SVGAGI. CDR3 sequence: CASSSLQGLDYGYTF. Here the CDR3 DNA reads TGTGCCAGCAGTTCGTTGCAGGGATTAGATTATGGCTACACCTTC.

This rearrangement joins TRBV4-3 to TRBJ2-7, with D perhaps being TRBD1 or TRBD2 (6 bases each). Trimming took off 3 bases at V and 1 base at J, with 10 bases between the two ends. Germline V lookup: CDR1 LGHNA, CDR2 YSLEER. The CDR3 runs to 14 residues. The CDR3 sequence: CASSQRGESYEQYF. The CDR3 DNA reads as TGCGCCAGCAGCCAGAGGGGGGAATCCTACGAGCAGTACTTC.

V usage is TRBV9 and J usage is TRBJ2-2; 9 positions agree with TRBD1. The junction had 7 bases not matched to a gene; V was cut back by 4 bases and J by 6 bases. This CDR3 has 15 amino acids. Looked up from germline, CDR1 is SGDLS and CDR2 is YYNGEE. The CDR3 region is CASSPRTGVAGELFF. CDR3 sequence (DNA): TGTGCCAGCAGCCCACGGACAGGGGTGGCCGGGGAGCTGTTTTTT.

This chain connects TRBV13 to TRBJ2-2; 7 bases fit TRBD2. CDR1 and CDR2 (germline): PRHDT, FYEKMQ (reference sequence). CDR3 size: 15 residues. V was clipped by 4 bases and J by 6 bases; unmatched bases: 8. The CDR3, as DNA: TGTGCCAGCAGCTCGGGGGGTAAATACGCCGGGGAGCTGTTTTTT. Translated: CASSSGGKYAGELFF.